Presented here are 23 T cell receptor beta chains from one specimen sequenced in a study. TCRdb passed the 5' RACE reads through MiXCR, listing each CDR3 protein once. The sample consists of roughly 56,000 distinct CDR3 sequences, under 35% of them appearing once. Specimen: tumor-infiltrating naive CD4+ T cells sorted from the breast tumor. Subset denoted: naive CD4+ T cells, CD4+CD45RA+CD25-. These receptors were collected from a female donor with breast cancer.

This clonotype has more than one count but fewer than ten. V usage is TRBV12-3 or TRBV12-4 and J usage is TRBJ2-7; D might be TRBD1 (5 bases). The V and J ends lost 5 bases and 4 bases respectively, with 6 bases between them. The CDR3 spans 11 residues. CDR3 loop: CASSTGYEQYF. The CDR3 nucleotides are TGTGCCAGCAGTACAGGATACGAGCAGTACTTC.

This clonotype showed up just a few times. The chain employs TRBV6-1 and TRBJ1-5; D gene unclear. V was cut by 5 bases and J by 4 bases, with 9 bases left in between. This CDR3 region has 13 residues. CDR1 and CDR2 from the germline V gene are MNHNS and SASEGT. The DNA of the CDR3 is TGTGCCAGCAGTCCACAGCTAAATCAGCCCCAGCATTTT. It specifies CASSPQLNQPQHF.

This clonotype was found a few times. The chain employs TRBV29-1 and TRBJ2-7; TRBD1 matches 8 bases. The V gene end was trimmed by 3 bases and the J gene end by 4 bases; junction bases not matched to a gene: 8. The CDR3 has 14 residues. In germline, CDR1 is SQVTM, CDR2 ANQGSEA. The CDR3 spells CSVDGGTGKYEQYF. The CDR3, as DNA: TGCAGCGTTGACGGAGGGACAGGAAAATACGAGCAGTACTTC.

The chain is built from TRBV12-3 or TRBV12-4 and TRBJ2-5; D is undetermined. V gave up 2 bases and J gave up 5 bases, with 9 bases separating them. The CDR3 consists of 13 residues. Here the CDR3 DNA reads TGTGCCAGCAGTTTACTGGCTCGTGAGACCCAGTACTTC. Its translation is CASSLLARETQYF.

The rearrangement uses TRBV29-1 and TRBJ1-3; 8 bases are a match to TRBD1. CDR1 SQVTM and CDR2 ANQGSEA come from the germline V gene. V lost 4 bases to trimming and J lost 2 bases; unmatched junction nucleotides: 4. CDR3 size: 14 residues. CDR3 nucleotide sequence: TGCAGCGTTGTGGGGACAGGCCCTGGAAACACCATATATTTT. The encoded protein is CSVVGTGPGNTIYF.

The chain employs TRBV20-1 and TRBJ1-5; tentatively, D is TRBD1 (6 bases). In germline, CDR1 is DFQATT, CDR2 SNEGSKA (reference sequence). Deletions cut 5 bases from V and 6 bases from J, with 17 bases between. CDR3 length: 14 amino acids. The CDR3 nucleotides are TGCAGTGCTGGGGGGCCGGGGACTCGTCAGCCCCAGCATTTT. This translates into CSAGGPGTRQPQHF.

The table lists this clonotype with many counts. The chain has TRBV29-1 and TRBJ1-1; D might be TRBD1 (5 bases). Trimming removed 4 bases from V and 2 bases from J, with 17 bases in between. Per germline, CDR1 SQVTM and CDR2 ANQGSEA. The CDR3 is 15 amino acids. The chain's CDR3 is CSVGAQWGRNTEAFF. The CDR3 bases are TGCAGCGTTGGGGCACAATGGGGCCGAAACACTGAAGCTTTCTTT.

This chain connects TRBV15 to TRBJ1-2, with 8 bases matching TRBD1. The CDR3 contains 14 residues. After removal of 1 base from V and 4 bases from J, the junction contained 2 bases not matched to a gene. The V gene's germline CDR1 is LNHNV and CDR2 YYDKDF (reference sequence). For the CDR3, the DNA is TGTGCCACCAGCAGAGGGGACAGGAGCTATGGCTACACCTTC. Translating it yields CATSRGDRSYGYTF.

This clonotype has only a few counts. The rearrangement joins TRBV19 to TRBJ1-1; D possibly corresponds to TRBD1 (6 bases). The CDR3 length is 14 residues. Germline V gene lookup returns CDR1 LNHDA and CDR2 SQIVND (reference sequence). V was shortened by 5 bases and J by 0 bases, with 10 bases between the two germline ends. The CDR3 spells CASSGTKLNTEAFF. The CDR3 nucleotides are TGTGCCAGTAGTGGGACAAAGTTGAACACTGAAGCTTTCTTT.

V gene TRBV5-4 combines with J gene TRBJ2-7, with unresolved D. CDR1 SGHNT and CDR2 YYREEE come from the germline V gene (reference sequence). The CDR3 has 14 amino acids. Trimming cost V 1 base and J 0 bases, with 8 bases left between them. The CDR3 DNA reads TGTGCCAGCAGCTTGAGAGCTAGCTCCTACGAGCAGTACTTC. It is translated as CASSLRASSYEQYF.

This clonotype appeared a few times. The CDR3 protein is CASSLAGTVNNEQFF. The CDR3 nucleotides read TGTGCCAGCAGCTTAGCGGGCACAGTGAACAATGAGCAGTTCTTC. The J gene is TRBJ2-1, the V gene TRBV7-2; D is ambiguous. V was pared by 0 bases and J by 5 bases, with 11 bases between. This CDR3 contains 15 residues. Germline-derived CDR1 and CDR2 are SGHTA and FQGNSA.

The chain has TRBV9 and TRBJ1-2; 8 nucleotides line up with TRBD1. From germline, CDR1 is SGDLS and CDR2 YYNGEE. J was trimmed by 5 bases and V by 1 base; bases with no gene match: 4. This CDR3 comprises 14 residues. The CDR3 loop is CASSVTGGMYGYTF. The CDR3, as DNA: TGTGCCAGCAGCGTAACAGGGGGAATGTATGGCTACACCTTC. The full variable domain, rest sourced from reference TRBV9 and TRBJ1-2, is DSGVTQTPKHLITATGQRVTLRCSPRSGDLSVYWYQQSLDQGLQFLIQYYNGEERAKGNILERFSAQQFPDLHSELNLSSLELGDSALYFCASSVTGGMYGYTFGSGTRLTVV.

There are a few counts of this clonotype. The chain carries TRBV2 and TRBJ2-1; 14 bases fit TRBD2. The germline V gene has CDR1 SNHLY and CDR2 FYNNEI. The CDR3 extends over 14 amino acids. The ends lost 3 bases at V and 12 bases at J; junction bases unmatched: 4. CDR3 nucleotide sequence: TGTGCCAGCAGTGATGGACTAGCGGGAGGATGGCAGTTCTTC. Translated, it gives CASSDGLAGGWQFF.

Comments on this clonotype: An end of the junction does not agree with germline; a read error may underlie this. The V gene is TRBV5-1, the J gene TRBJ2-2; the D call may be TRBD1 or TRBD2 (5 bases each). Germline CDR1 is SGHRS and CDR2 is YFSETQ. The CDR3 runs 14 residues. In DNA form, the CDR3 reads TGCGCCAGCAGCCGGGACGCGAACGCCGGGGAGCTGTTTTTT. It translates to CASSRDANAGELFF.

This clonotype was detected many times. The rearrangement joins TRBV5-1 to TRBJ2-5, with 7 bases lining up with TRBD1. CDR3 length: 15 amino acids. Trimming removed 0 bases from V and 3 bases from J; junction bases left unmatched: 5. Germline V lookup: CDR1 SGHRS, CDR2 YFSETQ. Here the CDR3 DNA reads TGCGCCAGCAGCTTGGCCGGGACAGAAGAAGAGACCCAGTACTTC. Its protein product is CASSLAGTEEETQYF.

CDR3 loop: CASSGRDRGEIQYF. CDR3 in DNA: TGCGCCAGCAGCGGAAGAGACAGGGGTGAGATTCAGTACTTC. V is TRBV5-1 and J is TRBJ2-4; 8 bases are shared with TRBD1. The V segment lost 4 bases and the J segment 10 bases; nucleotides outside the gene matches: 10. Germline V gene sequence: CDR1 SGHRS, CDR2 YFSETQ. The CDR3 spans 14 residues.

The sample holds a few counts of this clonotype. This rearrangement joins TRBV24-1 to TRBJ2-3; D ambiguous. Germline lookup yields CDR1 KGHDR and CDR2 SFDVKD. The CDR3 has 15 residues. V lost 5 bases, J lost 4 bases, and 15 bases lay in between. The CDR3 protein is CATSAATPSPDTQYF. As DNA, the CDR3 is TGTGCCACCAGTGCGGCTACCCCTTCGCCAGATACGCAGTATTTT.

The chain is built from TRBV5-5 and TRBJ1-2; 10 bases line up with TRBD1. Per the germline V gene, CDR1 is SGHKS and CDR2 is YYEKEE (reference sequence). With 3 bases clipped from V and 6 bases from J, the junction kept 8 bases outside the gene matches. The CDR3 loop spans 15 amino acids. The CDR3, as DNA: TGTGCCAGCAGCTCCATAGGACAGGGGGTGAATGGCTACACCTTC. Translating gives CASSSIGQGVNGYTF.

The V and J genes are TRBV7-3 and TRBJ1-1; D ambiguous. The CDR3 is 13 residues long. Trimming took off 5 bases at V and 1 base at J, with 8 bases between the two ends. Germline V gene sequence: CDR1 SGHTA, CDR2 FQGTGA. The CDR3 sequence: CASSLYRNTEAFF. CDR3 DNA: TGTGCCAGCAGCCTTTACAGGAACACTGAAGCTTTCTTT.

The chain links TRBV5-1 to TRBJ2-7; D perhaps matches TRBD2 (6 bases). Looked up from germline, CDR1 is SGHRS and CDR2 is YFSETQ. The CDR3 sequence is 13 residues long. V was shortened by 4 bases and J by 5 bases, with 13 bases between the two germline ends. The CDR3: CASSATSNHEQYF. The DNA of the CDR3 is TGCGCCAGCAGCGCGACTAGTAACCACGAGCAGTACTTC.

The chain carries TRBV30 and TRBJ1-6; D not certain. The CDR3 is 13 amino acids. CDR1 GTSNPN and CDR2 SVGIG come from the germline V gene (reference sequence). V shed 4 bases and J shed 7 bases, with 11 bases lying between them. The CDR3 region is CAWNHNNNSPLHF. The CDR3 DNA follows: TGTGCCTGGAACCATAACAACAATTCACCCCTCCACTTT. Full variable domain (missing parts from reference TRBV30 and TRBJ1-6): SQTIHQWPATLVQPVGSPLSLECTVEGTSNPNLYWYRQAAGRGLQLLFYSVGIGQISSEVPQNLSASRPQDRQFILSSKKLLLSDSGFYLCAWNHNNNSPLHFGNGTRLTVT.

This clonotype was found a few times. The chain has TRBV6-6 and TRBJ2-2, with TRBD2 identical over 10 bases. Unmatched junction bases numbered 5, after V lost 7 bases and J lost 6 bases. Looked up from germline, CDR1 is MNHNY and CDR2 is SVGAGI (reference sequence). This CDR3 has 14 residues. In DNA form, the CDR3 reads TGTGCCAGCACGTCTAGCGGGAGTCCCGGGGAGCTGTTTTTT. Protein product: CASTSSGSPGELFF.

The table lists this clonotype with a few counts. The CDR3 bases are TGTGCCAGCAGTTACTTAATTAGCTTTAGGAATGAGCAGTTCTTC. It translates to CASSYLISFRNEQFF. The chain uses TRBV6-2 or TRBV6-3 and TRBJ2-1; D remains unclear. Per the germline V gene, CDR1 is MNHEY and CDR2 is SVGEGT. Trimming took 1 base from V and 7 from J, leaving 14 bases between them. CDR3 length equals 15 residues.